A single sample is the source of the 7 T cell receptor beta chains below, sequenced in a study of blood T cell repertoires in COVID-19. The assay was immunoSEQ multiplex PCR, and TCRdb's table has in-frame clones only and misses some. The data hold about 170,000 clones, with approximately 81% observed a single time. The sequenced sample was peripheral blood. Source of these receptors: an elderly woman with active or convalescent COVID-19.

The rearrangement uses TRBV3-1 (or the pseudogene TRBV3-2) and TRBJ2-7, with D unresolved. Germline values: CDR1 LGHDT, CDR2 YNNKEL (reference sequence). Trimming stripped 1 base from V and 0 bases from J, with 7 bases between. The CDR3 is 14 residues long. The CDR3 DNA is TGTGCCAGCAGCCAAGTGCGGAGCTCCTACGAGCAGTACTTC. Its translation is CASSQVRSSYEQYF.

The chain is built from TRBV24-1 and TRBJ2-6; a possible D gene is TRBD1 (5 bases). CDR1 and CDR2 (germline): KGHDR, SFDVKD. The CDR3 length is 15 residues. Trimming left V 3 bases short and J 2 bases short, with 7 bases between. This chain's CDR3 is CATSDRRAGANVLTF. The CDR3 nucleotides read TGTGCCACCAGTGATCGCAGGGCTGGGGCCAACGTCCTGACTTTC.

The chain combines TRBV28 with TRBJ1-4, with D maybe TRBD1 (5 bases). The CDR3 consists of 16 residues. V was shortened by 2 bases and J by 7 bases, with 17 bases between the two germline ends. Germline V gene data show CDR1 as MDHEN and CDR2 as SYDVKM. This chain's CDR3 is CASSLLSMGGGEKLFF. CDR3 DNA sequence: TGTGCCAGCAGTTTACTTTCAATGGGGGGGGGTGAAAAACTGTTTTTT.

The rearrangement links TRBV30 to TRBJ1-2; TRBD1 aligns across 8 bases. The CDR3 length is 15 residues. Losses at the gene ends were 4 bases for V and 7 bases for J; bases not matched to a gene: 14. CDR1 and CDR2 from the germline V gene are GTSNPN and SVGIG (reference sequence). CDR3: CAWNFQGARWGGYTF. The CDR3 coding sequence is TGTGCCTGGAATTTTCAGGGGGCGCGTTGGGGTGGCTACACCTTC.

The CDR3 protein is CASSDNRDRGETQYF. In DNA form, the CDR3 reads TGTGCCAGCAGTGATAACCGGGACAGGGGAGAGACCCAGTACTTC. The J gene is TRBJ2-5, the V gene TRBV6-1, with 10 nucleotides matching TRBD1. This CDR3 contains 15 residues. J lost 4 bases, V lost 3 bases, and 5 bases had no gene match. Germline CDR1 reads MNHNS; CDR2 reads SASEGT.

The gene calls are TRBV4-2 and TRBJ2-2, with D tentatively TRBD2 (6 bases). V was trimmed by 0 bases and J by 9 bases, leaving 17 bases between them. The CDR3 totals 16 residues. Germline V gives CDR1 LGHNA, CDR2 YNFKEQ. This chain's CDR3 is CASSQDPALALRELFF. CDR3 DNA: TGTGCCAGCAGCCAAGATCCCGCACTAGCACTGAGGGAGCTGTTTTTT.

The chain couples TRBV19 to TRBJ1-5, with a weak D call TRBD1 (6 bases). The germline gives CDR1 LNHDA, CDR2 SQIVND (reference sequence). This CDR3 has 15 amino acids. V lost 5 bases to trimming and J lost 1 base, with 12 bases between them. The CDR3 region has the DNA TGTGCCAGTAGTCCCCGGACAGAGAGCAATCAGCCCCAGCATTTT. Encoded protein: CASSPRTESNQPQHF.